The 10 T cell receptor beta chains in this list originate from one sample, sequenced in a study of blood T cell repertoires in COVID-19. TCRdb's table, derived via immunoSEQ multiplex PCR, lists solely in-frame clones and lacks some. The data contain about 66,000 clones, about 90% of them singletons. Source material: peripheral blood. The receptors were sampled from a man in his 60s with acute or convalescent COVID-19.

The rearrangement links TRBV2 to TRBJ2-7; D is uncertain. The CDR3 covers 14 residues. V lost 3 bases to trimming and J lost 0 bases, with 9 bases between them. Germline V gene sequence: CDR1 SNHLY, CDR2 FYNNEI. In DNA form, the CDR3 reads TGTGCCAGCAGTGAGACGACGGGCTCCTACGAGCAGTACTTC. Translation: CASSETTGSYEQYF.

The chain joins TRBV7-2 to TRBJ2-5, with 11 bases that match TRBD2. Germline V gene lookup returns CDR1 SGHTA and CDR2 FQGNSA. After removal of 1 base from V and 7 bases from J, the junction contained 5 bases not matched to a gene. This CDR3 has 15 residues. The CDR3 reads CASSLGLAGGGTQYF. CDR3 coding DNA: TGTGCCAGCAGCTTAGGCCTAGCGGGGGGTGGGACCCAGTACTTC.

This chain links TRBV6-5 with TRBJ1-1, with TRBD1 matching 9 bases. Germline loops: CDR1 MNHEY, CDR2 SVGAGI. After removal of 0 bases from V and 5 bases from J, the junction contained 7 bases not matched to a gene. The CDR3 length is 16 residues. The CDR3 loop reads CASSYSPGQGGTEAFF. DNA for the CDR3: TGTGCCAGCAGTTACTCCCCGGGACAGGGAGGTACTGAAGCTTTCTTT.

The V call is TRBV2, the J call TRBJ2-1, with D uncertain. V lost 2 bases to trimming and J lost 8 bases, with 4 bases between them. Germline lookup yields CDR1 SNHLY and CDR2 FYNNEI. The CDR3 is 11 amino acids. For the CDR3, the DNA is TGTGCCAGCAGTGAACGGGATGAGCAGTTCTTC. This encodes CASSERDEQFF.

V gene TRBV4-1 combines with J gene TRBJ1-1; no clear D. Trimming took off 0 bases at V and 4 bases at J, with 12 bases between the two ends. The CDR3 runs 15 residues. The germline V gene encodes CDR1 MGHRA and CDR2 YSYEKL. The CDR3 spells CASSQDLRGITEAFF. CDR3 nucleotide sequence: TGCGCCAGCAGCCAAGATTTGAGAGGGATCACTGAAGCTTTCTTT.

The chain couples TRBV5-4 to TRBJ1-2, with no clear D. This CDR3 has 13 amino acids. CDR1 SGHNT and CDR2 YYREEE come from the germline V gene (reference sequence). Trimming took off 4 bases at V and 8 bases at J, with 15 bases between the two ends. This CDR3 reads CASSGEGLRGYTF. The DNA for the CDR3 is TGTGCCAGCAGCGGCGAGGGTCTGAGAGGCTACACCTTC.

CDR3 DNA: TGTGCCAGTAACGGCGGGACCCCGCGGGGCTACACCTTC. Amino acids: CASNGGTPRGYTF. The chain uses TRBV19 and TRBJ1-2, with a weak D call TRBD1 (5 bases). Germline V gene data show CDR1 as LNHDA and CDR2 as SQIVND (reference sequence). This CDR3 spans 13 amino acids. Trimming shortened V by 7 bases and J by 8 bases, and 17 bases separated the two germline ends.

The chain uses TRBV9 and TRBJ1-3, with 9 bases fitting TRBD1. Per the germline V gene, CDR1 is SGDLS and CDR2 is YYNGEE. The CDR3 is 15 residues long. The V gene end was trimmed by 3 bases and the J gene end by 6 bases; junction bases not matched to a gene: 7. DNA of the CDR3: TGTGCCAGCAGCGCGTTACAGGGGGCTGTAAACACCATATATTTT. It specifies CASSALQGAVNTIYF.

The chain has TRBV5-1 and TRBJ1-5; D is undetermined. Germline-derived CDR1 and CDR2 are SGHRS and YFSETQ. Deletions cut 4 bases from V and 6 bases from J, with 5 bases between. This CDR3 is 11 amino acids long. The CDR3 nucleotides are TGCGCCAGCAGCGAGAGTCAGCCCCAGCATTTT. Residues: CASSESQPQHF.

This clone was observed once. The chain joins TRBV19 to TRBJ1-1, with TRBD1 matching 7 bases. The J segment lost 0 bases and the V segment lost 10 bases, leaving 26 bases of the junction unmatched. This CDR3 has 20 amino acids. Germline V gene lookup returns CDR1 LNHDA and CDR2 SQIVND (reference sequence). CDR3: CATTKDRLTFGFGLNTEAFF. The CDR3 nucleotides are TGTGCCACCACCAAGGACAGGTTGACGTTTGGTTTCGGGTTGAACACTGAAGCTTTCTTT. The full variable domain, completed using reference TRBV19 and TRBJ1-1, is DGGITQSPKYLFRKEGQNVTLSCEQNLNHDAMYWYRQDPGQGLRLIYYSQIVNDFQKGDIAEGYSVSREKKESFPLTVTSAQKNPTAFYLCATTKDRLTFGFGLNTEAFFGQGTRLTVV.